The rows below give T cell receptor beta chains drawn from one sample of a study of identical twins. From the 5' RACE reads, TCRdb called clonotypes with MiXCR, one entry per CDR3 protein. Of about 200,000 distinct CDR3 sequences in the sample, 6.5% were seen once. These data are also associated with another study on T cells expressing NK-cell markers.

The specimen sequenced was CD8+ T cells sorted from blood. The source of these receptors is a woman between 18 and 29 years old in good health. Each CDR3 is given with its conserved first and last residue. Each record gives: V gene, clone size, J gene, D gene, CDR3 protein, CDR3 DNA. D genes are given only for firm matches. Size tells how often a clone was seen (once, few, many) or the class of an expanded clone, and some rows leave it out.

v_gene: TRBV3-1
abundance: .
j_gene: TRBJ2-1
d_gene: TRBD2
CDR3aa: CASSQGLAGSSSYNEQFF
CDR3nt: TGTGCCAGCAGCCAAGGACTAGCGGGGTCAAGTTCCTACAATGAGCAGTTCTTC

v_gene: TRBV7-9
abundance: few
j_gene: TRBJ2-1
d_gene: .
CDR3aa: CASSRPGLAEQFF
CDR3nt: TGTGCCAGCAGCCGCCCGGGGCTCGCTGAGCAGTTCTTC

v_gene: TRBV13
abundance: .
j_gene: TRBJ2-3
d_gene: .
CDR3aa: CASSLLQGSTDTQYF
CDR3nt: TGTGCCAGCAGCTTACTACAGGGTAGCACAGATACGCAGTATTTT

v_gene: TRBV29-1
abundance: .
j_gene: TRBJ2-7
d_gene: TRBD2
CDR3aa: CSVSTVDEPGLIYEQYF
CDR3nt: TGCAGCGTTTCCACGGTGGATGAACCGGGACTAATTTACGAGCAGTACTTC

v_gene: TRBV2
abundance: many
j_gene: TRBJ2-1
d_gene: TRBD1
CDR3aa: CASIWQGAYNEQFF
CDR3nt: TGTGCCAGCATTTGGCAGGGGGCCTACAATGAGCAGTTCTTC

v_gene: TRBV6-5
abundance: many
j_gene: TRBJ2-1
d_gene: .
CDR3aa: CASSYGAPPHNEQFF
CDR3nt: TGTGCCAGCAGTTACGGAGCCCCGCCCCACAATGAGCAGTTCTTC

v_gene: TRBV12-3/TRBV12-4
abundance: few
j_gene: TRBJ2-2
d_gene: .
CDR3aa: CASGGRGELFF
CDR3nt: TGTGCCAGCGGTGGGCGGGGGGAGCTGTTTTTT

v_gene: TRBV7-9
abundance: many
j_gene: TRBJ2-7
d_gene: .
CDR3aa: CASSTRRDYEQYF
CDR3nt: TGTGCCAGCAGCACCCGACGAGACTACGAGCAGTACTTC

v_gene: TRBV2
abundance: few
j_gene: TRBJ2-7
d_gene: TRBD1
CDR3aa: CASSRDRAHEQYF
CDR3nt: TGTGCCAGCAGCCGGGACAGGGCCCACGAGCAGTACTTC

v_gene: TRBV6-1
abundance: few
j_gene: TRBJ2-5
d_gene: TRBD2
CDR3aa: CASSEAGTSGPETQYF
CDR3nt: TGTGCCAGCAGTGAAGCCGGGACTAGCGGGCCAGAGACCCAGTACTTC

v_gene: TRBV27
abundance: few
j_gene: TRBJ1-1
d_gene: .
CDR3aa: CASSPTLGTTVTEAFF
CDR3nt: TGTGCCAGCAGTCCCACGCTGGGCACCACGGTGACTGAAGCTTTCTTT

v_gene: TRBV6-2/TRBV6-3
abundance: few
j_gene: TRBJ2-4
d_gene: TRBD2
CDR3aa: CASSYSSGTAKNIQYF
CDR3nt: TGTGCCAGCAGTTACTCTAGCGGGACTGCCAAAAACATTCAGTACTTC

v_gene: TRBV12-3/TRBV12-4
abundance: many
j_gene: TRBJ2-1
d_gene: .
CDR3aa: CASSLRGGEDNEQFF
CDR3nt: TGTGCCAGCAGTTTAAGGGGGGGCGAAGACAATGAGCAGTTCTTC

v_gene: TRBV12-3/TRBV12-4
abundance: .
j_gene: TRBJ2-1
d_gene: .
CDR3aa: CVSSLGLRGRAGEQFF
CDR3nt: TGTGTCAGCAGTTTAGGTTTGCGGGGCCGGGCGGGTGAGCAGTTCTTC

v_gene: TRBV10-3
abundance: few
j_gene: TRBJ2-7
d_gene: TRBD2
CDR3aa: CAISPGLAAYEQYF
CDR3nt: TGTGCCATCAGTCCTGGACTAGCGGCCTACGAGCAGTACTTC

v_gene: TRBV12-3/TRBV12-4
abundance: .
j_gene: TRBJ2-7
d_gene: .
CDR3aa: CASSVGTAFNEQYF
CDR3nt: TGTGCCAGCAGTGTGGGAACAGCATTCAACGAGCAGTACTTC

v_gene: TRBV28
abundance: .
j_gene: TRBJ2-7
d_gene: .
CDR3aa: CASCTTYSYEQYF
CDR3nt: TGTGCCAGCTGTACTACTTACTCCTACGAGCAGTACTTC

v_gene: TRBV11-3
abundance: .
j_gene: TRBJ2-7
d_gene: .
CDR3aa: CASSPDVSYEQYF
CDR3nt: TGTGCCAGCAGCCCAGACGTTTCCTACGAGCAGTACTTC

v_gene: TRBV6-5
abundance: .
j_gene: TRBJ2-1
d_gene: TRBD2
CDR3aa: CASSSEGTSSDEQFF
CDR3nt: TGTGCCAGCAGTTCCGAGGGGACTAGCTCAGATGAGCAGTTCTTC

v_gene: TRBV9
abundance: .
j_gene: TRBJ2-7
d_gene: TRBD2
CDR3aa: CASSVDASGMWEQYF
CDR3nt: TGTGCCAGCAGCGTAGATGCTAGCGGGATGTGGGAGCAGTACTTC

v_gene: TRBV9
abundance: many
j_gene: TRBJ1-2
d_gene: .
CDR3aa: CASSVGQGSYDYGYTF
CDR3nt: TGTGCCAGCAGCGTAGGTCAGGGTAGCTATGACTATGGCTACACCTTC

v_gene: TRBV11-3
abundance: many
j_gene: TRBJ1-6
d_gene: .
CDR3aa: CASSFVLGSPLHF
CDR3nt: TGTGCCAGCAGCTTCGTGCTGGGTTCACCCCTCCACTTT

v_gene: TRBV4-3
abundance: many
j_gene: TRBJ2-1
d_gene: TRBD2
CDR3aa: CASSRPRASGTYNEQFF
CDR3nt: TGCGCCAGCAGCCGCCCTCGGGCTAGCGGCACCTACAATGAGCAGTTCTTC

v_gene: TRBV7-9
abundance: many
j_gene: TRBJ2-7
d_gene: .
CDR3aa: CASSGPGEQYF
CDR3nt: TGTGCCAGCAGCGGGCCGGGCGAGCAGTACTTC

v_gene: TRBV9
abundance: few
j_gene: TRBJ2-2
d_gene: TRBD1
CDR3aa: CASTSFQGDTGELFF
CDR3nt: TGTGCCAGCACGTCGTTCCAGGGGGACACCGGGGAGCTGTTTTTT

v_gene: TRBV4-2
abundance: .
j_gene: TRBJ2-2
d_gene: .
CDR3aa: CASSPWRGNTGELFF
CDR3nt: TGTGCCAGCAGCCCCTGGCGGGGGAACACCGGGGAGCTGTTTTTT

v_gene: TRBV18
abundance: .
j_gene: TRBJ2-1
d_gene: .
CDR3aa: CASSPTREFYNEQFF
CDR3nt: TGTGCCAGCTCACCTACCCGGGAGTTCTACAATGAGCAGTTCTTC

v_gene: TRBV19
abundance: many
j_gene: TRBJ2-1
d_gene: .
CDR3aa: CASTPSEGFPEQFF
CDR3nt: TGTGCCAGTACCCCTTCGGAGGGTTTTCCTGAGCAGTTCTTC

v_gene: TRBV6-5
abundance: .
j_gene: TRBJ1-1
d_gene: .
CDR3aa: CASSYGVANTEAFF
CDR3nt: TGTGCCAGCAGTTACGGGGTAGCCAACACTGAAGCTTTCTTT

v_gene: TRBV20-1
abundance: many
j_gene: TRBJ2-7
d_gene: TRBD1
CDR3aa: CSAIWTGAYEQYF
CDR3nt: TGCAGTGCTATCTGGACAGGGGCCTACGAGCAGTACTTC

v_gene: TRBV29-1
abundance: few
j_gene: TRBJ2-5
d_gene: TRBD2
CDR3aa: CSVEGGLAGETQYF
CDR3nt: TGCAGCGTTGAAGGGGGACTAGCGGGAGAGACCCAGTACTTC